This T cell receptor beta chain was captured by sequencing in a study of blood T cells in healthy people across ages. Across the whole study: Capturing about one barcoded beta molecule per two T cells was achieved by template switching. Broader study findings: With age, beta diversity per million T cells declined roughly linearly, significantly by 35 to 40.

On this clonotype itself: Its antigen remains unidentified.

Alongside a J-beta primer mix, a sample-barcoded 5' primer served in a second PCR lasting roughly 6 to 12 cycles. Per-sample output comprised a minimum of 3 million paired-end reads containing CDR3. TCRdb processed the 5' RACE reads anew with MiXCR; each CDR3 protein has one entry. Of 1.5 million to 1.8 million distinct CDR3 sequences listed, 35% to 45% are singletons. J gave up 4 bases and V 5 bases, and 7 bases lay outside the gene matches. CDR1 is MDHEN, CDR2 SYDVKM, per germline. CDR3 length equals 15 residues. Total RNA, at least 5 micrograms per sample, came from PBMCs. The J gene is TRBJ2-2, the V gene TRBV28, with 7 bases fitting TRBD2. Specimen: blood. The sequence was collected from a woman aged 18-29 years in good health. CDR3 protein: CASSPGGERTGELFF. The CDR3 DNA follows: TGTGCCAGCAGTCCTGGGGGGGAGCGCACCGGGGAGCTGTTTTTT. The full variable domain, completed using reference TRBV28 and TRBJ2-2, is DVKVTQSSRYLVKRTGEKVFLECVQDMDHENMFWYRQDPGLGLRLIYFSYDVKMKEKGDIPEGYSVSREKKERFSLILESASTNQTSMYLCASSPGGERTGELFFGEGSRLTVL.